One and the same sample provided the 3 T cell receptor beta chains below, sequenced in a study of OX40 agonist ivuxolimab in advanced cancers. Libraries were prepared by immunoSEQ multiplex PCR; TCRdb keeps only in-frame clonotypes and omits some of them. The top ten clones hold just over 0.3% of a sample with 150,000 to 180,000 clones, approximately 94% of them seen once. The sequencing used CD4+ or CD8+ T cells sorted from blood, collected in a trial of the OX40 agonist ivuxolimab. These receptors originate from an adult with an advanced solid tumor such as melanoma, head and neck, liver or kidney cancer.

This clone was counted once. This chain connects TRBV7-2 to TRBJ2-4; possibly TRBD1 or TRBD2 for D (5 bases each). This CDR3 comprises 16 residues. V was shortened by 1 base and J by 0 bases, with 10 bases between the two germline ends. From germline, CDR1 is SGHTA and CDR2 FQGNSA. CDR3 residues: CASSLGWDQAKNIQYF. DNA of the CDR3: TGTGCCAGCAGCTTAGGGTGGGACCAAGCCAAAAACATTCAGTACTTC.

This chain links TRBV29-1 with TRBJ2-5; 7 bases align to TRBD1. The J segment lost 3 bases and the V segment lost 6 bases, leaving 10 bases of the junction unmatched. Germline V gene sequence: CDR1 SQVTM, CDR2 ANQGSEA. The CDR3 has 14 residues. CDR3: CSVVKGQLKETQYF. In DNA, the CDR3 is TGCAGCGTGGTAAAGGGACAGCTTAAAGAGACCCAGTACTTC.

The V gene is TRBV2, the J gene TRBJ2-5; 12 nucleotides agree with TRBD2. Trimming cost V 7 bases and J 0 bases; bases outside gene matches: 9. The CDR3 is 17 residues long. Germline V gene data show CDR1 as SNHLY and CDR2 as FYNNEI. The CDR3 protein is CASKLAGGQMYQETQYF. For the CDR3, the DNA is TGTGCCAGCAAACTAGCGGGGGGCCAAATGTACCAAGAGACCCAGTACTTC. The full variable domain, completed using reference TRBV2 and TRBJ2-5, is EPEVTQTPSHQVTQMGQEVILRCVPISNHLYFYWYRQILGQKVEFLVSFYNNEISEKSEIFDDQFSVERPDGSNFTLKIRSTKLEDSAMYFCASKLAGGQMYQETQYFGPGTRLLVL.